Described below is a single T cell receptor (beta chain) sequence and its context. There is no known antigen for this receptor. The sample holds no much larger clone one base away, and base qualities are not on file. V loses 4 bases at its end and J loses 1 base; junction bases beyond the gene matches: 4. For CDR1 and CDR2, the germline V gene lists SGHRS and YFSETQ. Its CDR3 holds 14 amino acids, cysteine through phenylalanine. The DNA shown is the 42-base CDR3, in frame from base 1. Each collaborating institution followed its own protocols to collect whole blood in K2EDTA tubes. For TCRbeta analysis, collaborator samples were shipped as frozen whole blood, as isolated PBMCs, or as DNA extracted from either sample type. The data derive from a study of blood T cell repertoires in COVID-19 (dated by TCRdb to 2020 to 2022). About the investigation overall: Samples covering the acute and convalescent phases of COVID-19 were provided by collaborators in the United States, Italy and Spain. HLA class I and class II types, where available, came from metadata supplied by the sample provider rather than from assay-based typing. The dataset comprised deeply sampled blood TCRbeta repertoires from subjects exposed to, actively infected with, or recovered from COVID-19. The prospective study material was composed of cDNA or gDNA derived from T cells, B-cell-depleted T cells, or PBMCs. The sample metadata nearly always contained a de-identified subject ID, COVID-19 status, age in years and sex. The repertoires were released in a freely available public database intended as a resource for research on the immune response to SARS-CoV-2. Samples came from the ongoing ImmuneRACE study (first 160 participants) plus 1,254 subjects from 6 global collaborators.

TCRbeta CDR3 regions were amplified from genomic DNA using the immunoSEQ Assay, a bias-controlled multiplex PCR. Turning to the authors' computational methods: Nucleated cell counts per sample were estimated from amplification of reference gene primers within the assay. To quantify the absolute abundance of each unique TCRbeta CDR3 rearrangement, sequence reads were collapsed and filtered. Productive Simpson clonality was computed per sample as the square root of Simpson's diversity index over productive rearrangements. TCRdb's version of the immuneACCESS table is confined to in-frame rearrangements and falls short of the full clone set. An unresolved V gene accounts for under half of the shortfall where checked; the remainder is of unknown origin. Clone size and V and J calls were adopted from that table, with D and trimming inferred from the DNA. Recorded for this sample are 250,000 to 300,000 clones; around 86% of them occurred a single time. The top ten clonotypes cover roughly 2.2% of the sample.

Beyond this particular receptor, the publication reports: Clinical and demographic metadata were provided uncurated, with the amount varying by source and participant.

The sequence joins TRBV5-1 to TRBJ1-1, and TRBD1 aligns with 7 junction nucleotides. Source material: peripheral blood. The sequence was obtained from a man between 50 and 59 years old with acute or convalescent COVID-19. The CDR3: CASSQGDRNTEAFF. Here is the DNA: TGCGCCAGCAGCCAAGGGGACAGGAACACTGAAGCTTTCTTT.